The sample holds a few counts of the clone carrying this T cell receptor beta chain. The antigen is unknown. The data belong to a study of Graves' ophthalmopathy and Graves' hyperthyroidism. Findings and limits, study-wide: Sensitivity reached nearly 71% and specificity 72% to 80% when the model predicted ophthalmopathy progression.

Ages of hyperthyroidism patients ran from 18 to 65, and their diagnoses were new, under 2 months' duration. TCR beta CDR3 amplification used RNA transcripts. Second-round multiplex PCR followed a first-round RT-PCR using HTBI primers. TCRdb re-derived calls from the multiplex PCR reads in MiXCR, one entry per CDR3 protein. In the table there are 500,000 to 700,000 distinct CDR3 sequences, 20% to 25% of which are singletons. Germline CDR1 is MNHEY and CDR2 is SVGEGT. The CDR3 has 14 residues. J lost 7 bases, V lost 5 bases, and 9 bases had no gene match. Input material: peripheral blood. The chain combines TRBV6-2 or TRBV6-3 with TRBJ1-2; the match to TRBD1 covers 8 bases. The sequence was obtained from a woman aged 18-35 years with stable Graves' hyperthyroidism. Some clones in this sample may be carry-over from other donors' samples. DNA of the CDR3: TGTGCCAGCAGTGACCAGGGGGCGAGGACTGGCTACACCTTC. This codes for CASSDQGARTGYTF.